The 15 T cell receptor beta chains presented below share a single source sample, sequenced in a study of cytomegalovirus exposure and HLA in healthy donors. PCR used 60 Vbeta primers and 13 Jbeta primers. Some clones are missing from TCRdb's copy, which holds only in-frame ones; the method was immunoSEQ multiplex PCR. Here the sample spans 120,000 or so clones, approximately 80% being singletons. What was sequenced was PBMCs. The receptors come from a young man in good health and CMV-seronegative.

In its sample, this clone was seen once. The chain has TRBV9 and TRBJ2-2; D is perhaps TRBD1 (7 bases). The V and J ends lost 4 bases and 3 bases respectively, with 13 bases between them. The CDR3 runs to 15 residues. Germline CDR1 is SGDLS and CDR2 is YYNGEE. The CDR3 DNA reads as TGTGCCAGCAGCTTACAGGGGAGGTACACCGGGGAGCTGTTTTTT. Amino acids: CASSLQGRYTGELFF.

This clone has a single count. The rearrangement links TRBV6-5 to TRBJ2-6, with a tentative D call TRBD2 (5 bases). The CDR3 spans 15 residues. The V and J ends lost 8 bases and 0 bases respectively, with 11 bases between them. The germline gives CDR1 MNHEY, CDR2 SVGAGI. This CDR3 is CASRGLNSGANVLTF. CDR3 in DNA: TGTGCCAGCCGCGGACTCAACTCTGGGGCCAACGTCCTGACTTTC.

The genes are TRBV5-5 and TRBJ2-3; D gene unclear. Trimming took 1 base from V and 0 from J, leaving 9 bases between them. The CDR3 totals 15 residues. Germline values: CDR1 SGHKS, CDR2 YYEKEE (reference sequence). Written as DNA, the CDR3 is TGTGCCAGCAGCTTGTTTCCAGGAAGCACAGATACGCAGTATTTT. Its protein is CASSLFPGSTDTQYF. The variable domain in full, with the rest retrieved from reference TRBV5-5 and TRBJ2-3, is DAGVTQSPTHLIKTRGQQVTLRCSPISGHKSVSWYQQVLGQGPQFIFQYYEKEERGRGNFPDRFSARQFPNYSSELNVNALLLGDSALYLCASSLFPGSTDTQYFGPGTRLTVL.

This clone was recorded a few times. The V gene is TRBV5-5, the J gene TRBJ2-3, with D uncertain. V lost 3 bases, J lost 6 bases, and 8 bases lay in between. Germline CDR1 is SGHKS and CDR2 is YYEKEE (reference sequence). The CDR3 consists of 12 residues. In nucleotides, the CDR3 is TGTGCCAGCAGCTCTACCTCGGATACGCAGTATTTT. Encoded protein: CASSSTSDTQYF.

Only a few counts were recorded for this clone. The chain uses TRBV6-5 and TRBJ1-1; 9 bases line up with TRBD1. The junction had 8 bases not matched to a gene; V was cut back by 6 bases and J by 3 bases. CDR1 and CDR2 from the germline V gene are MNHEY and SVGAGI. There are 15 residues in the CDR3. CDR3 nucleotides: TGTGCCAGCAGCCGAGGGACAGGGTCGGACACTGAAGCTTTCTTT. This codes for CASSRGTGSDTEAFF.

This clone was recorded once. The rearrangement uses TRBV6-4 and TRBJ1-6; D ambiguous. Trimming removed 6 bases from V and 10 bases from J, with 13 bases in between. From germline, CDR1 is MRHNA and CDR2 SNTAGT. The CDR3 runs 13 residues. The CDR3 protein is CASSRDPGSPLHF. The CDR3 DNA follows: TGTGCCAGCAGCCGGGATCCAGGCTCACCCCTCCACTTT.

J is TRBJ2-3 and V is TRBV19; TRBD2 aligns across 9 bases. CDR3 length: 15 residues. Germline V gene lookup returns CDR1 LNHDA and CDR2 SQIVND (reference sequence). Trimming at V came to 1 base and at J to 7 bases, leaving 6 bases not matched to a gene. The CDR3 region is CASSIGPSGIYTQYF. CDR3 DNA sequence: TGTGCCAGTAGTATAGGGCCTAGCGGGATTTATACGCAGTATTTT.

About this clone itself: Mismatch with germline at one junction end may stem from a read error. The chain employs TRBV19 and TRBJ1-5; D not resolved. Germline values: CDR1 LNHDA, CDR2 SQIVND (reference sequence). This CDR3 is built from 14 residues. The CDR3 DNA reads TGTGCCAGTAGCCCGAGTGGAAATAATCAGCGCCAGCATTTT. Translation: CASSPSGNNQRQHF.

This rearrangement joins TRBV18 to TRBJ1-1, with 9 bases fitting TRBD1. This CDR3 spans 14 amino acids. V gave up 4 bases and J gave up 2 bases; unmatched junction bases: 2. CDR1 and CDR2 (germline): KGHSH, LQKENI. CDR3: CASSLTGGNTEAFF. DNA of the CDR3: TGTGCCAGCTCACTAACAGGGGGCAACACTGAAGCTTTCTTT.

V is TRBV18 and J is TRBJ2-7; no clear D. The germline V gene encodes CDR1 KGHSH and CDR2 LQKENI. The CDR3 contains 14 residues. Deletions cut 2 bases from V and 0 bases from J, with 8 bases between. This CDR3 is CASSPLTSSYEQYF. The CDR3, as DNA: TGTGCCAGCTCACCATTAACAAGCTCCTACGAGCAGTACTTC.

The chain links TRBV4-2 to TRBJ1-1, with D uncertain. Per the germline V gene, CDR1 is LGHNA and CDR2 is YNFKEQ. The ends were cut back, 4 bases at V and 10 bases at J, with 16 bases in the middle. The CDR3 has 13 amino acids. CDR3 coding DNA: TGTGCCAGCAGCCCCCCGGGGTCTATCGGAGCTTTCTTT. Its translation: CASSPPGSIGAFF.

The CDR3 loop is CASSLRLTGANEKLFF. CDR3 bases: TGTGCCAGCAGTTTAAGATTGACAGGGGCCAATGAAAAACTGTTTTTT. The chain joins TRBV27 to TRBJ1-4; TRBD1 matches at 8 bases. Trimming cost V 2 bases and J 5 bases; bases outside gene matches: 7. The CDR3 totals 16 residues. Germline V gives CDR1 MNHEY, CDR2 SMNVEV (reference sequence).

V gene TRBV6-5 combines with J gene TRBJ1-1; D remains unclear. The V gene's germline CDR1 is MNHEY and CDR2 SVGAGI. The V end lost 3 bases, the J end lost 1 base, and 6 bases lay between the germline ends. The CDR3 is 13 amino acids. The CDR3 loop reads CASSYLENTEAFF. CDR3 DNA: TGTGCCAGCAGTTATTTAGAGAACACTGAAGCTTTCTTT.

The genes are TRBV7-3 and TRBJ2-3; the D gene is possibly TRBD2 (5 bases). Germline V gene sequence: CDR1 SGHTA, CDR2 FQGTGA. Trimming removed 1 base from V and 0 bases from J, with 8 bases in between. The CDR3 has 15 residues. The CDR3 reads CASSLRRTSTDTQYF. The CDR3 bases are TGTGCCAGCAGCTTAAGAAGGACTAGCACAGATACGCAGTATTTT. Combining the CDR3 with reference TRBV7-3 and TRBJ2-3 gives the whole variable domain GAGVSQTPSNKVTEKGKYVELRCDPISGHTALYWYRQSLGQGPEFLIYFQGTGAADDSGLPNDRFFAVRPEGSVSTLKIQRTERGDSAVYLCASSLRRTSTDTQYFGPGTRLTVL.

This clone occurred a few times. The gene calls are TRBV4-3 and TRBJ2-7, with 9 bases fitting TRBD2. Per the germline V gene, CDR1 is LGHNA and CDR2 is YSLEER. Germline trimming cut 1 base from V and 4 bases from J; bases unmatched to any gene: 14. CDR3 size: 18 residues. The CDR3 nucleotides are TGCGCCAGCAGCCAAGCGCCGTCGCGGGAGGGCCTCGTTTACGAGCAGTACTTC. It specifies CASSQAPSREGLVYEQYF.